The next 29 T cell receptor beta chains were all read from a single sample in a study of graft-versus-host responses after intestinal transplantation listed by TCRdb under 2021. The library was produced with the immunoSEQ multiplex PCR assay. In its TCRdb copy, this immuneACCESS table keeps in-frame sequences only and misses some clones. Where compared with another copy, unresolved V genes explain less than half of these, and the others have no known cause. The sample yields some 110,000 clones; 85% to 95% were counted once. The biggest ten clones account for 1.2% of the sample. These receptors' antigens are unknown. The label giving this sample's time point can be read as: cells obtained before transplantation from donor or recipient. The source material was unstimulated CD8+ T cells sorted from spleen or lymph node cells, sampled before transplant. These receptor sequences come from a human donor who was the organ donor for an intestinal transplant.

The gene calls are TRBV28 and TRBJ2-7; D not certain. CDR1 MDHEN and CDR2 SYDVKM come from the germline V gene. The V gene lost 7 bases and the J gene lost 3 bases, with 7 bases spanning the gap. This CDR3 has 11 residues. The CDR3: CASTLGYEQYF. CDR3 sequence (DNA): TGTGCCAGCACCTTGGGCTACGAGCAGTACTTC.

This clone appeared once. This sequence joins TRBV29-1 and TRBJ2-5, with TRBD2 matching 11 bases. V was clipped by 2 bases and J by 5 bases; unmatched bases: 13. Germline loops: CDR1 SQVTM, CDR2 ANQGSEA. The CDR3 covers 17 residues. The CDR3 DNA reads as TGCAGCGTTGAACCCAACCCACTAGCGGGAGTTAGGGAGACCCAGTACTTC. Its protein is CSVEPNPLAGVRETQYF. The variable domain in full, with the rest retrieved from reference TRBV29-1 and TRBJ2-5, is SAVISQKPSRDICQRGTSLTIQCQVDSQVTMMFWYRQQPGQSLTLIATANQGSEATYESGFVIDKFPISRPNLTFSTLTVSNMSPEDSSIYLCSVEPNPLAGVRETQYFGPGTRLLVL.

The CDR3 loop is CASSFSGYYGYTF. DNA of the CDR3: TGTGCCAGCAGCTTCTCGGGATACTATGGCTACACCTTC. This chain joins TRBV7-6 and TRBJ1-2, with D uncertain. CDR3 length: 13 amino acids. Trimming cost V 3 bases and J 3 bases, with 8 bases left between them. Germline V gene data show CDR1 as SGHVS and CDR2 as FNYEAQ.

The V call is TRBV2, the J call TRBJ2-1; 7 positions agree with TRBD1. The CDR3 spans 15 residues. Trimming took 5 bases from V and 4 from J; bases not matched to a gene: 8. Germline CDR1 is SNHLY and CDR2 is FYNNEI. The CDR3 loop reads CASSFGTAFYNEQFF. As DNA, the CDR3 is TGTGCCAGCAGTTTCGGGACAGCTTTTTACAATGAGCAGTTCTTC.

V is TRBV5-5 and J is TRBJ2-5; D gene unclear. This CDR3 is 16 amino acids long. CDR1 and CDR2 from the germline V gene are SGHKS and YYEKEE (reference sequence). Trimming shortened V by 0 bases and J by 5 bases, and 17 bases separated the two germline ends. CDR3 region: CASSLGGIWPHETQYF. DNA for the CDR3: TGTGCCAGCAGCTTGGGTGGTATCTGGCCACACGAGACCCAGTACTTC.

The chain has TRBV28 and TRBJ2-7; perhaps TRBD2 as D (5 bases). CDR3 size: 14 residues. V was pared by 10 bases and J by 1 base, with 17 bases between. Germline CDR1 MDHEN, CDR2 SYDVKM. CDR3 in amino acids: CATLGTGKSYEQYF. The CDR3, as DNA: TGTGCCACCCTGGGCACGGGAAAATCCTACGAGCAGTACTTC.

The rearrangement joins TRBV19 to TRBJ1-1, with TRBD1 as a possible D gene (5 bases). Germline CDR1 and CDR2: LNHDA and SQIVND (reference sequence). V was pared by 7 bases and J by 7 bases, with 13 bases between. CDR3 size: 12 residues. CDR3 loop: CASTSGTHEAFF. The CDR3 DNA reads as TGTGCCAGTACCTCAGGGACCCATGAAGCTTTCTTT. Full variable domain (outside the CDR3, taken from reference TRBV19 and TRBJ1-1): DGGITQSPKYLFRKEGQNVTLSCEQNLNHDAMYWYRQDPGQGLRLIYYSQIVNDFQKGDIAEGYSVSREKKESFPLTVTSAQKNPTAFYLCASTSGTHEAFFGQGTRLTVV.

The J gene is TRBJ1-1, the V gene TRBV9; D remains unclear. CDR3 length: 12 residues. The V end was cut by 4 bases, the J end by 6 bases, with 10 bases between. Germline lookup yields CDR1 SGDLS and CDR2 YYNGEE. This CDR3 reads CASSPGLSEAFF. Written as DNA, the CDR3 is TGTGCCAGCAGCCCGGGTTTGTCTGAAGCTTTCTTT.

The chain combines TRBV5-6 with TRBJ2-7, with D unclear. Germline V gene lookup returns CDR1 SGHDT and CDR2 YYEEEE. With 0 bases removed from V and 4 bases from J, the gap between germline ends came to 8 bases. The CDR3 totals 13 residues. The CDR3 loop is CASSLGARYEQYF. CDR3 in DNA: TGTGCCAGCAGCTTGGGGGCGAGGTACGAGCAGTACTTC.

The chain employs TRBV6-4 and TRBJ2-7, with D maybe TRBD2 (6 bases). There are 15 residues in the CDR3. V lost 7 bases to trimming and J lost 5 bases, with 21 bases between them. The V gene's germline CDR1 is MRHNA and CDR2 SNTAGT. The CDR3 region is CASTRPGQGGDEQYF. The DNA of the CDR3 is TGTGCCAGCACCCGCCCTGGGCAGGGAGGCGACGAGCAGTACTTC.

The J gene is TRBJ2-3, the V gene TRBV2; D is unresolved. Germline V lookup: CDR1 SNHLY, CDR2 FYNNEI. Trimming shortened V by 4 bases and J by 2 bases, and 7 bases separated the two germline ends. This CDR3 comprises 13 residues. The CDR3 region is CASSAILTDTQYF. The CDR3 DNA sequence: TGTGCCAGCAGTGCTATTCTCACAGATACGCAGTATTTT.

The chain has TRBV30 and TRBJ1-5; D may be TRBD1 (5 bases). Germline-derived CDR1 and CDR2 are GTSNPN and SVGIG (reference sequence). This CDR3 is 14 amino acids long. Trimming took 1 base from V and 6 from J, leaving 13 bases between them. CDR3 in DNA: TGTGCCTGGAGTGCGGGACCGGCTGGTCAGCCCCAGCATTTT. Its protein product is CAWSAGPAGQPQHF.

This clone was recorded only once. This chain joins TRBV7-3 and TRBJ2-1; TRBD2 matches at 12 bases. Germline CDR1 SGHTA, CDR2 FQGTGA. This CDR3 comprises 15 residues. V lost 5 bases and J lost 5; bases outside the gene matches: 4. CDR3 DNA sequence: TGTGCCAGCAGCCTGACTAGCGGGAGCAACAATGAGCAGTTCTTC. Translated, it gives CASSLTSGSNNEQFF.

This clone appeared once. The chain couples TRBV30 to TRBJ2-3; D not certain. CDR3 size: 15 residues. CDR1 and CDR2 (germline): GTSNPN, SVGIG (reference sequence). V lost 1 base to trimming and J lost 0 bases, with 11 bases between them. This CDR3 reads CAWSDGPESTDTQYF. CDR3 sequence (DNA): TGTGCCTGGAGTGATGGGCCCGAAAGCACAGATACGCAGTATTTT.

The genes are TRBV7-9 and TRBJ2-1; the match to TRBD1 covers 10 bases. The CDR3 runs 14 residues. The V gene's germline CDR1 is SEHNR and CDR2 FQNEAQ (reference sequence). V shed 6 bases, J shed 3 bases, and the junction held 2 bases outside the gene matches. CDR3 sequence: CASRRTGGYNEQFF. The CDR3 DNA is TGTGCCAGCAGACGGACAGGGGGCTACAATGAGCAGTTCTTC.

The V call is TRBV5-6, the J call TRBJ1-2; tentative D call: TRBD1 (6 bases). V was clipped by 0 bases and J by 4 bases, with 16 bases between them. Germline V gene sequence: CDR1 SGHDT, CDR2 YYEEEE. The CDR3 spans 16 residues. The CDR3 spells CASSLAGGQNLYGYTF. DNA for the CDR3: TGTGCCAGCAGCTTGGCCGGAGGACAGAACCTCTATGGCTACACCTTC.

This sequence joins TRBV5-6 and TRBJ2-5, with 9 bases that match TRBD1. The germline CDR1 and CDR2 sequences are SGHDT and YYEEEE. The CDR3 runs 15 residues. Trimming cost V 4 bases and J 2 bases; bases outside gene matches: 6. CDR3 region: CASSPGGQGQETQYF. CDR3 bases: TGTGCCAGCAGCCCAGGGGGACAGGGACAAGAGACCCAGTACTTC.

The chain uses TRBV6-5 and TRBJ1-2; 7 bases are shared with TRBD1. J lost 6 bases, V lost 0 bases, and 7 bases had no gene match. This CDR3 has 15 amino acids. Germline V gene data show CDR1 as MNHEY and CDR2 as SVGAGI. CDR3: CASSYSGTATDGYTF. CDR3 nucleotide sequence: TGTGCCAGCAGTTACTCTGGGACAGCCACAGATGGCTACACCTTC.

The rearrangement links TRBV6-6 to TRBJ1-5, with no clear D. Trimming removed 5 bases from V and 3 bases from J, with 8 bases in between. The length of the CDR3 is 13 residues. The germline CDR1 and CDR2 sequences are MNHNY and SVGAGI (reference sequence). The CDR3 reads CASSRSDNQPQHF. The CDR3 bases are TGTGCCAGCAGTCGCTCGGACAATCAGCCCCAGCATTTT.

This chain uses TRBV7-6 with TRBJ1-4; unclear D gene. The germline V gene encodes CDR1 SGHVS and CDR2 FNYEAQ. V lost 3 bases, J lost 4 bases, and 9 bases lay in between. CDR3 length: 14 amino acids. CDR3 coding DNA: TGTGCCAGCAGCTTGATAGGAGTTAATGAAAAACTGTTTTTT. This sequence encodes CASSLIGVNEKLFF.

This clone was seen a few times. V is TRBV4-3 and J is TRBJ2-7; possibly TRBD1 for D (5 bases). The CDR3 has 14 residues. The germline V gene encodes CDR1 LGHNA and CDR2 YSLEER. The V gene lost 4 bases and the J gene lost 6 bases, with 16 bases spanning the gap. CDR3 region: CASSLGPQGPEQYF. The CDR3 DNA follows: TGCGCCAGCAGCCTCGGACCTCAGGGCCCCGAGCAGTACTTC.

This rearrangement joins TRBV9 to TRBJ2-7; tentative D call: TRBD2 (5 bases). Germline values: CDR1 SGDLS, CDR2 YYNGEE. Trimming took off 4 bases at V and 0 bases at J, with 11 bases between the two ends. This CDR3 has 14 residues. CDR3 bases: TGTGCCAGCAGCCCAGGACTGTACTCCTACGAGCAGTACTTC. Translation: CASSPGLYSYEQYF. Full variable domain (missing parts from reference TRBV9 and TRBJ2-7): DSGVTQTPKHLITATGQRVTLRCSPRSGDLSVYWYQQSLDQGLQFLIQYYNGEERAKGNILERFSAQQFPDLHSELNLSSLELGDSALYFCASSPGLYSYEQYFGPGTRLTVT.

CDR3 DNA: TGTGCCAGCAGCCAAATTTTGGGGGAGACCCAGTACTTC. Translated: CASSQILGETQYF. The chain combines TRBV4-2 with TRBJ2-5; D not certain. In germline, CDR1 is LGHNA, CDR2 YNFKEQ. This CDR3 has 13 residues. V lost 2 bases and J lost 5, with 9 bases in between.

The chain employs TRBV4-3 and TRBJ2-4; D remains unclear. CDR1 is LGHNA and CDR2 is YSLEER in the germline V gene. Between the trimmed V and J ends, which lost 4 bases and 0 bases, there was a span of 10 bases. The CDR3 is 15 residues long. The CDR3 spells CASSPGLLAKNIQYF. The CDR3 DNA is TGCGCCAGCAGCCCCGGGCTTCTAGCCAAAAACATTCAGTACTTC.

This clone was observed once. This rearrangement joins TRBV7-9 to TRBJ1-6; D not resolved. With 2 bases removed from V and 9 bases from J, the gap between germline ends came to 8 bases. The CDR3 runs to 13 residues. Germline CDR1 reads SEHNR; CDR2 reads FQNEAQ (reference sequence). The CDR3 here is CASSLYLGSPLHF. In DNA, the CDR3 is TGTGCCAGCAGCTTATATCTGGGTTCACCCCTCCACTTT.

V and J are TRBV5-1 and TRBJ1-1; D may be TRBD1 (5 bases). V shed 0 bases and J shed 5 bases, with 11 bases lying between them. Germline V lookup: CDR1 SGHRS, CDR2 YFSETQ. CDR3 length: 14 residues. CDR3 sequence reads: CASSLETGGTEAFF. The CDR3 nucleotides are TGCGCCAGCAGCTTGGAGACGGGGGGTACTGAAGCTTTCTTT.

This clone was observed a single time. The V and J genes are TRBV21-1 and TRBJ1-1; the table's D call TRBD1 went unverified against the DNA. TRBV21-1 is designated a pseudogene. The CDR3 contains 13 residues. This CDR3 is CASSKNQGTEAFF. CDR3 in DNA: TGTGCCAGCAGCAAGAATCAGGGGACTGAAGCTTTCTTT.

As concerns this clone: The sample has other DNA sequences that encode this CDR3 too. The gene calls are TRBV5-1 and TRBJ1-2, with D uncertain. This CDR3 has 12 residues. V gave up 0 bases and J gave up 5 bases, with 5 bases separating them. Germline V gives CDR1 SGHRS, CDR2 YFSETQ. CDR3: CASSLAGYGYTF. CDR3 coding DNA: TGCGCCAGCAGCTTGGCCGGGTATGGCTACACCTTC.

The J gene is TRBJ2-1, the V gene TRBV4-1; D possibly uses TRBD1 or TRBD2 (5 bases each). The CDR3 consists of 13 residues. Trimming shortened V by 1 base and J by 8 bases, and 9 bases separated the two germline ends. Germline CDR1 and CDR2: MGHRA and YSYEKL. The DNA of the CDR3 is TGCGCCAGCAGCCAAGCCGGGACGTATGAGCAGTTCTTC. As protein: CASSQAGTYEQFF.